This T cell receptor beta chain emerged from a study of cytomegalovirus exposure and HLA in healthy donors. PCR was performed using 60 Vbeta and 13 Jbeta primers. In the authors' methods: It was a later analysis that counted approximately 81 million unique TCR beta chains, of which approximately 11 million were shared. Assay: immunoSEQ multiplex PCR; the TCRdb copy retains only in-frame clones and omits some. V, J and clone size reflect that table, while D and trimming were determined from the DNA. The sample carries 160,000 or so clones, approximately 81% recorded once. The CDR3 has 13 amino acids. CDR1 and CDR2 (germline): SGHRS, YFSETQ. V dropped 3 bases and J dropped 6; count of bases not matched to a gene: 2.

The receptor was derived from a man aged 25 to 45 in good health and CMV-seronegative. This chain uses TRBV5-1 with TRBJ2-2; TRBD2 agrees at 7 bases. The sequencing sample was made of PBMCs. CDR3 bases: TGCGCCAGCAGCTCAACTAGCGCCGGGGAGCTGTTTTTT. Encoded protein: CASSSTSAGELFF.